These 27 T cell receptor beta chains originate from one sample sequenced in a study of human T cells and chemical hapten exposure. The time point is: pre-sensitization, week 0. Sample treatment: therapeutic diphenylcyclopropenone sensitization with weekly scalp DPC. TCRdb itself ran the RACE reads through MiXCR, one entry per CDR3 protein. The data show about 60,000 distinct CDR3 sequences, with about 11% seen just once and 4% held by the top ten. Sequences were derived from whole blood, sampled in connection with sensitization to the hapten diphenylcyclopropenone (DPC). The receptors here all came from a middle-aged woman with alopecia areata. Some clones in this sample may be carry-over from other donors' samples.

This clonotype was detected only a few times. The chain employs TRBV19 and TRBJ1-5; 7 nucleotides agree with TRBD1. The V and J ends lost 10 bases and 3 bases, in that order; junction bases with no gene match: 9. The V gene's germline CDR1 is LNHDA and CDR2 SQIVND (reference sequence). The CDR3 is made up of 14 amino acids. DNA of the CDR3: TGTGCCACTCGGAAGGACAGGAACAATCAGCCCCAGCATTTT. Residues: CATRKDRNNQPQHF.

The sample holds many counts of this clonotype. This sequence joins TRBV6-2 or TRBV6-3 and TRBJ2-7, with 7 nucleotides matching TRBD2. J lost 4 bases, V lost 0 bases, and 6 bases had no gene match. The CDR3 totals 15 residues. Per germline, CDR1 MNHEY and CDR2 SVGEGT. The CDR3: CASSYSGGARYEQYF. The CDR3 nucleotides read TGTGCCAGCAGTTACTCGGGAGGGGCGCGGTACGAGCAGTACTTC.

In its sample, this clonotype was seen many times. V gene TRBV7-2 combines with J gene TRBJ1-5; D is ambiguous. This CDR3 contains 15 residues. The germline V gene encodes CDR1 SGHTA and CDR2 FQGNSA. V was trimmed by 2 bases and J by 0 bases, leaving 8 bases between them. CDR3 sequence (DNA): TGTGCCAGCAGCTTAAATGGGAATAGCAATCAGCCCCAGCATTTT. Encoded protein: CASSLNGNSNQPQHF.

This CDR3 reads CASSLRGEFMNTEAFF. CDR3 in DNA: TGTGCCAGCAGTTTAAGGGGGGAATTTATGAACACTGAAGCTTTCTTT. The chain has TRBV6-6 and TRBJ1-1; the D gene is possibly TRBD1 (6 bases). Trimming took 4 bases from V and 0 from J, leaving 15 bases between them. This CDR3 has 16 amino acids. The germline V gene encodes CDR1 MNHNY and CDR2 SVGAGI (reference sequence).

The table lists this clonotype with a few counts. The CDR3 nucleotides read TGTGCCAGCAGCTTAGATGACAGGGTCCAGCCCCAGCATTTT. It yields the protein CASSLDDRVQPQHF. V usage is TRBV7-2 and J usage is TRBJ1-5; 7 positions agree with TRBD1. V trimming: 1 base; J trimming: 7 bases; junction bases outside the gene matches: 4. The CDR3 has 14 residues. Germline values: CDR1 SGHTA, CDR2 FQGNSA.

This clonotype was picked up a small number of times. The V and J genes are TRBV19 and TRBJ1-1; D is unresolved. V was clipped by 2 bases and J by 1 base, with 5 bases between them. The CDR3 contains 13 residues. Germline loops: CDR1 LNHDA, CDR2 SQIVND (reference sequence). The CDR3 nucleotides read TGTGCCAGTAGTATACTTACGAACACTGAAGCTTTCTTT. This sequence encodes CASSILTNTEAFF.

This clonotype was recorded a few times. V and J are TRBV11-2 and TRBJ2-3, with 7 bases that match TRBD1. Losses at the gene ends were 1 base for V and 4 bases for J; bases not matched to a gene: 8. Germline CDR1 reads SGHAT; CDR2 reads FQNNGV. The CDR3 has 16 amino acids. In nucleotides, the CDR3 is TGTGCCAGCAGCTTAGGACAGGGTGAGCTCGCAGATACGCAGTATTTT. Amino acids: CASSLGQGELADTQYF.

The table lists this clonotype with many counts. The V gene is TRBV2, the J gene TRBJ1-6, with D perhaps TRBD1 (5 bases). V gave up 8 bases and J gave up 7 bases, with 18 bases separating them. This CDR3 comprises 15 residues. Germline CDR1 reads SNHLY; CDR2 reads FYNNEI. For the CDR3, the DNA is TGTGCCAGCCAGAAGGTGGGGGGTCCCAATTCACCCCTCCACTTT. This gives the protein CASQKVGGPNSPLHF.

V is TRBV29-1 and J is TRBJ2-7; D may correspond to TRBD1 or TRBD2 (5 bases each). V was cut by 5 bases and J by 3 bases, with 14 bases left in between. CDR1 SQVTM and CDR2 ANQGSEA come from the germline V gene. The CDR3 extends over 13 amino acids. The CDR3 sequence is CSVLGVSDYEQYF. The DNA of the CDR3 is TGCAGCGTTCTGGGGGTTTCGGACTACGAGCAGTACTTC.

This clonotype was detected a few times. The chain couples TRBV6-1 to TRBJ2-6; D gene uncertain. The CDR3 has 19 residues. CDR1 is MNHNS, CDR2 SASEGT, per germline. The V gene lost 4 bases and the J gene lost 0 bases, with 19 bases spanning the gap. The CDR3 sequence: CASSATPVGIGSGANVLTF. The CDR3 nucleotides are TGTGCCAGCAGTGCAACCCCCGTAGGGATCGGCTCTGGGGCCAACGTCCTGACTTTC.

This clonotype was counted many times. V gene TRBV7-2 combines with J gene TRBJ1-2, with D uncertain. Germline CDR1 and CDR2: SGHTA and FQGNSA. This CDR3 comprises 15 residues. The V gene lost 5 bases and the J gene lost 0 bases, with 13 bases spanning the gap. The CDR3 region is CASSDPWAANYGYTF. CDR3 DNA: TGTGCCAGCAGCGACCCCTGGGCTGCTAACTATGGCTACACCTTC.

This clonotype was picked up a small number of times. The chain carries TRBV27 and TRBJ2-2, with 9 bases matching TRBD2. Trimming took 1 base from V and 3 from J; bases not matched to a gene: 6. The CDR3 has 17 residues. Germline loops: CDR1 MNHEY, CDR2 SMNVEV (reference sequence). CDR3 region: CASSLWGGRAYTGELFF. CDR3 coding DNA: TGTGCCAGCAGTTTATGGGGCGGGAGGGCCTACACCGGGGAGCTGTTTTTT.

This clonotype was seen repeatedly, ten times or more. V usage is TRBV7-2 and J usage is TRBJ1-6; no reliable D call. The germline gives CDR1 SGHTA, CDR2 FQGNSA. Trimming removed 5 bases from V and 12 bases from J, with 11 bases in between. The CDR3 loop spans 12 amino acids. The CDR3 sequence is CASSRTVEPLHF. CDR3 in DNA: TGTGCCAGCAGCCGGACGGTGGAACCCCTCCACTTT.

The chain uses TRBV11-2 and TRBJ2-3, with no clear D. Germline V lookup: CDR1 SGHAT, CDR2 FQNNGV. V was clipped by 0 bases and J by 0 bases, with 10 bases between them. The CDR3 covers 16 residues. The CDR3 DNA follows: TGTGCCAGCAGCTTAGATTTGGCAGTAAGCACAGATACGCAGTATTTT. Translating it yields CASSLDLAVSTDTQYF.

The chain recombines TRBV2 with TRBJ2-7, with 7 positions matching TRBD1. Germline values: CDR1 SNHLY, CDR2 FYNNEI. The junction had 9 bases not matched to a gene; V was cut back by 4 bases and J by 6 bases. CDR3 length: 14 amino acids. CDR3 coding DNA: TGTGCCAGCAGTGGAACGGCAGGGGGTCCCGAGCAGTACTTC. The encoded protein is CASSGTAGGPEQYF.

The gene calls are TRBV2 and TRBJ2-1; 9 bases map to TRBD1. With V trimmed by 5 bases and J by 11 bases, 1 base remained unmatched. The CDR3 runs to 11 residues. Germline V gives CDR1 SNHLY, CDR2 FYNNEI. CDR3 amino acids: CASSTGGQQFF. The CDR3 coding sequence is TGTGCCAGCAGTACAGGGGGCCAGCAGTTCTTC. Full variable domain (missing parts from reference TRBV2 and TRBJ2-1): EPEVTQTPSHQVTQMGQEVILRCVPISNHLYFYWYRQILGQKVEFLVSFYNNEISEKSEIFDDQFSVERPDGSNFTLKIRSTKLEDSAMYFCASSTGGQQFFGPGTRLTVL.

This clonotype was counted ten times or more. The chain employs TRBV7-2 and TRBJ2-5; 9 bases align to TRBD2. Trimming at V came to 3 bases and at J to 4 bases, leaving 6 bases not matched to a gene. The CDR3 is made up of 15 amino acids. In germline, CDR1 is SGHTA, CDR2 FQGNSA. The CDR3 region has the DNA TGTGCCAGCAGCTTTAGCGGGAGTGGATCAGAGACCCAGTACTTC. Encoded protein: CASSFSGSGSETQYF.

This clonotype was detected a few times. V usage is TRBV18 and J usage is TRBJ1-5; D not certain. V shed 2 bases and J shed 7 bases, with 12 bases lying between them. The CDR3 loop spans 14 amino acids. The germline V gene has CDR1 KGHSH and CDR2 LQKENI. The DNA of the CDR3 is TGTGCCAGCTCACCAGGTGACGGGTGGCAGCCCCAGCATTTT. It yields the protein CASSPGDGWQPQHF. Drawing the rest from reference TRBV18 and TRBJ1-5, the complete variable domain is NAGVMQNPRHLVRRRGQEARLRCSPMKGHSHVYWYRQLPEEGLKFMVYLQKENIIDESGMPKERFSAEFPKEGPSILRIQQVVRGDSAAYFCASSPGDGWQPQHFGDGTRLSIL.

The sample holds many counts of this clonotype. The V gene is TRBV3-1, the J gene TRBJ2-7, with D perhaps assigned TRBD1 or TRBD2 (6 bases each). This CDR3 comprises 13 residues. From germline, CDR1 is LGHDT and CDR2 YNNKEL (reference sequence). V was clipped by 5 bases and J by 2 bases, with 10 bases between them. The CDR3 bases are TGTGCCAGCAGCTCTAGGGGGGCCTACGAGCAGTACTTC. It translates to CASSSRGAYEQYF.

This clonotype was observed at least ten times. The CDR3 loop is CASRVTGSSGNTIYF. CDR3 DNA sequence: TGTGCCAGCAGAGTCACAGGGAGCTCTGGAAACACCATATATTTT. This chain connects TRBV7-2 to TRBJ1-3, with D perhaps matching TRBD1 (6 bases). The length of the CDR3 is 15 residues. Germline loops: CDR1 SGHTA, CDR2 FQGNSA. Between the trimmed V and J ends, which lost 6 bases and 0 bases, there was a span of 12 bases.

This clonotype was counted ten times or more. The chain employs TRBV9 and TRBJ2-3, with D perhaps TRBD2 (6 bases). Germline CDR1 reads SGDLS; CDR2 reads YYNGEE. The CDR3 totals 13 residues. V was cut by 7 bases and J by 6 bases, with 15 bases left in between. CDR3 DNA sequence: TGTGCCAGCGGGGACTCGATTGGGGATACGCAGTATTTT. It encodes CASGDSIGDTQYF.

Ten or more counts support this clonotype. The rearrangement links TRBV4-2 to TRBJ1-4; D gene ambiguous. The CDR3 spans 11 residues. V lost 3 bases and J lost 8, with 4 bases in between. Germline CDR1 and CDR2: LGHNA and YNFKEQ. CDR3 sequence: CASSQAEKLFF. In DNA form, the CDR3 reads TGTGCCAGCAGCCAGGCCGAAAAACTGTTTTTT.

This clonotype was observed a few times. V and J are TRBV3-1 and TRBJ2-2; a weak D match, TRBD2 (6 bases). Per the germline V gene, CDR1 is LGHDT and CDR2 is YNNKEL (reference sequence). V lost 4 bases to trimming and J lost 4 bases, with 16 bases between them. The CDR3 has 16 amino acids. Here the CDR3 reads CASSRRGGSSTGELFF. The CDR3 nucleotides are TGTGCCAGCAGCCGCCGTGGGGGGTCGAGCACCGGGGAGCTGTTTTTT. The complete variable domain, with remaining parts taken from reference TRBV3-1 and TRBJ2-2, reads DTAVSQTPKYLVTQMGNDKSIKCEQNLGHDTMYWYKQDSKKFLKIMFSYNNKELIINETVPNRFSPKSPDKAHLNLHINSLELGDSAVYFCASSRRGGSSTGELFFGEGSRLTVL.

A few counts support this clonotype. Its ends do not fully match the called genes, so a read error is possible. The chain combines TRBV7-3 with TRBJ2-5; 9 bases map to TRBD1. Germline V lookup: CDR1 SGHTA, CDR2 FQGTGA. This CDR3 is 15 amino acids long. CDR3 nucleotide sequence: TGTGCTAGCAGCTTTGGACAGGGGATCCAAGAGACCCAGTACTTC. Translated, it gives CASSFGQGIQETQYF.

The chain links TRBV6-5 to TRBJ2-3, with D maybe TRBD1 (6 bases). V gave up 6 bases and J gave up 3 bases, with 7 bases separating them. Germline loops: CDR1 MNHEY, CDR2 SVGAGI. The CDR3 is 12 amino acids. The CDR3 here is CASRGQTDTQYF. In DNA form, the CDR3 reads TGTGCCAGCAGAGGACAGACAGATACGCAGTATTTT.

This clonotype came up a few times. The rearrangement uses TRBV11-2 and TRBJ2-5; D gene uncertain. With 1 base removed from V and 1 base from J, the gap between germline ends came to 7 bases. The CDR3 has 14 amino acids. CDR1 and CDR2 (germline): SGHAT, FQNNGV. The CDR3 loop reads CASSLGRFQETQYF. CDR3 bases: TGTGCCAGCAGCTTAGGACGTTTCCAAGAGACCCAGTACTTC.

This clonotype occurred many times. This sequence joins TRBV6-2 or TRBV6-3 and TRBJ2-1; D perhaps matches TRBD2 (6 bases). The CDR3 is 13 residues long. Germline lookup yields CDR1 MNHEY and CDR2 SVGEGT. Trimming shortened V by 4 bases and J by 10 bases, and 14 bases separated the two germline ends. Here the CDR3 reads CASSWRVEGEQFF. CDR3 DNA: TGTGCCAGCAGTTGGAGGGTAGAAGGGGAGCAGTTCTTC.